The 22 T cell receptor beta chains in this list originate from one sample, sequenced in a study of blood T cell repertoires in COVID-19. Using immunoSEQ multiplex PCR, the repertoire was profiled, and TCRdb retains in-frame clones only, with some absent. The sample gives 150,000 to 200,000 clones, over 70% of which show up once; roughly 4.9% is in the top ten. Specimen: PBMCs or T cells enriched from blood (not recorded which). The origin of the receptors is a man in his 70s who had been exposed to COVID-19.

The CDR3, as DNA: TGTGCCAGCAGCGTAGGGGCGGGGGTAGCAGATACGCAGTATTTT. It is translated as CASSVGAGVADTQYF. The chain recombines TRBV9 with TRBJ2-3; TRBD2 matches at 7 bases. Germline V gene lookup returns CDR1 SGDLS and CDR2 YYNGEE. This CDR3 is built from 15 residues. Trimming cost V 0 bases and J 4 bases; bases outside gene matches: 5.

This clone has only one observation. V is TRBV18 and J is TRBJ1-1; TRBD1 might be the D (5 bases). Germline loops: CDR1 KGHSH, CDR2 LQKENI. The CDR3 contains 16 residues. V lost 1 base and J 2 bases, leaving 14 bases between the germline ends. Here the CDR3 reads CASSPRGRADNTEAFF. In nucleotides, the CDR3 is TGTGCCAGCTCACCACGGGGCAGGGCCGATAACACTGAAGCTTTCTTT.

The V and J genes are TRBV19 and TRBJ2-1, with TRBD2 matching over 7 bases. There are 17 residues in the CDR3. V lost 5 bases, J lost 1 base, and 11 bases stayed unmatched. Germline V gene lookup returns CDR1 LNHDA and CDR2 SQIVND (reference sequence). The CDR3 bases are TGTGCCAGTAGTCCCTACTTGCGGGAGTTGTCCTACAATGAGCAGTTCTTC. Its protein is CASSPYLRELSYNEQFF.

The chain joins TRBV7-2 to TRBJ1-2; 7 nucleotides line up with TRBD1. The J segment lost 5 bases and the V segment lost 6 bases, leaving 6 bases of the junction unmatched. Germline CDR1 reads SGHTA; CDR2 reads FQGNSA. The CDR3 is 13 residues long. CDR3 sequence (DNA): TGTGCCAGCAGATTCAGGGGGGAGTATGGCTACACCTTC. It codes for CASRFRGEYGYTF.

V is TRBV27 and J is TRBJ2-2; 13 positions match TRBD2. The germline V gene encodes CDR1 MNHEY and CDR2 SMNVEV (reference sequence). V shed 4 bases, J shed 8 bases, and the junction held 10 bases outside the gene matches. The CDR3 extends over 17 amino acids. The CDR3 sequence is CASSSLLGLAGEGELFF. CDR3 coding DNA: TGTGCCAGCAGTTCTCTCCTTGGACTAGCGGGAGAAGGGGAGCTGTTTTTT.

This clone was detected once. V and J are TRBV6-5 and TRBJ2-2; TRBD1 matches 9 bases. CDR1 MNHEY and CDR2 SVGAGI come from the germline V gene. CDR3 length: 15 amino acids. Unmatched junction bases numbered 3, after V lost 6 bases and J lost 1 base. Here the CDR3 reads CASSPTGGNTGELFF. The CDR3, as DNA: TGTGCCAGCAGCCCGACAGGGGGGAACACCGGGGAGCTGTTTTTT.

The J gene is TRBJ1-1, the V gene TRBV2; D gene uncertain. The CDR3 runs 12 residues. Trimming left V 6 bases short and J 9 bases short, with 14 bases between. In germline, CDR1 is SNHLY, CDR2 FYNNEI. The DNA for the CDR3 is TGTGCCAGCAGGGAGGACGGAGCGAAAGCTTTCTTT. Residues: CASREDGAKAFF.

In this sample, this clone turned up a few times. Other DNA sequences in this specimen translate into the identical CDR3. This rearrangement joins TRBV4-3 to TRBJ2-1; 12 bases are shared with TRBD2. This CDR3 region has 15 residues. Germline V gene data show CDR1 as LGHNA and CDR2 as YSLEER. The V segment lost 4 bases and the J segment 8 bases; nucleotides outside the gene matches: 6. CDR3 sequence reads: CASSPGLAGGDEQFF. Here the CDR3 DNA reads TGCGCCAGCAGCCCCGGGCTAGCGGGAGGGGATGAGCAGTTCTTC.

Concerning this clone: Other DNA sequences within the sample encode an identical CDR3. Written as DNA, the CDR3 is TGTGCCAGCAGCCTCGGTCCATCAGGCTACAATGAGCAGTTCTTC. This translates into CASSLGPSGYNEQFF. This sequence joins TRBV7-2 and TRBJ2-1; D gene unclear. Germline CDR1 SGHTA, CDR2 FQGNSA. V lost 5 bases, J lost 3 bases, and 14 bases lay in between. CDR3 length: 15 amino acids. The full variable domain, its missing parts supplied by reference TRBV7-2 and TRBJ2-1, is GAGVSQSPSNKVTEKGKDVELRCDPISGHTALYWYRQSLGQGLEFLIYFQGNSAPDKSGLPSDRFSAERTGGSVSTLTIQRTQQEDSAVYLCASSLGPSGYNEQFFGPGTRLTVL.

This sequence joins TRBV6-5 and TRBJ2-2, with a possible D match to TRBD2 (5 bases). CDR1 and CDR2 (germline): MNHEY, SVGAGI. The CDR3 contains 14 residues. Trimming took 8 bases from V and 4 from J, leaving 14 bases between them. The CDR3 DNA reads TGTGCCAGCGAGAGGGCGGGCGGCACCGGGGAGCTGTTTTTT. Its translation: CASERAGGTGELFF.

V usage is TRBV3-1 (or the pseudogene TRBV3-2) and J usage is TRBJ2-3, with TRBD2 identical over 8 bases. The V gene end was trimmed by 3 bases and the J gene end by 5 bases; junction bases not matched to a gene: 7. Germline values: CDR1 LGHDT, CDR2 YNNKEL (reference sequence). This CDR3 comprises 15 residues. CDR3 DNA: TGTGCCAGCAGCCACCACGGACTAGCTATAGATACGCAGTATTTT. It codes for CASSHHGLAIDTQYF.

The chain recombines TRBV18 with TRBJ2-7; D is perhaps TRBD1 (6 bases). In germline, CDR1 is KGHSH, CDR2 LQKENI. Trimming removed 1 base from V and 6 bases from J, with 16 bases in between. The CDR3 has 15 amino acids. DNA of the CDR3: TGTGCCAGCTCACCACGTGAGGGGGTCGCTCCCGAGCAGTACTTC. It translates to CASSPREGVAPEQYF.

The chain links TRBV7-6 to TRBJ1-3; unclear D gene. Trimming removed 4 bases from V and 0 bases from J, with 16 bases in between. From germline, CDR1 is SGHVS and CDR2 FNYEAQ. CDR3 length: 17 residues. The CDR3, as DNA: TGTGCCAGCAGCTCCCAACGTCAAGAGGCCTCTGGAAACACCATATATTTT. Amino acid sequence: CASSSQRQEASGNTIYF.

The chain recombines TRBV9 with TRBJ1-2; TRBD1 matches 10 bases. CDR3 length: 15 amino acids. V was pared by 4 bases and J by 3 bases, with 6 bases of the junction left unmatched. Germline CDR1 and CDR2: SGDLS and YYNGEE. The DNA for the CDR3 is TGTGCCAGCAGCTCAGACAGGGGGCTTCACTATGGCTACACCTTC. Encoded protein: CASSSDRGLHYGYTF.

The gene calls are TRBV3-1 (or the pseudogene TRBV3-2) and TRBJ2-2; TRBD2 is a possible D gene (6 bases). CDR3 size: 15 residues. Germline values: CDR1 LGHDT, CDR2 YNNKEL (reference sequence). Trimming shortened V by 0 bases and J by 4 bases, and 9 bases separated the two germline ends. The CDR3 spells CASSQDALATGELFF. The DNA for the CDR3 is TGTGCCAGCAGCCAAGATGCACTAGCCACCGGGGAGCTGTTTTTT.

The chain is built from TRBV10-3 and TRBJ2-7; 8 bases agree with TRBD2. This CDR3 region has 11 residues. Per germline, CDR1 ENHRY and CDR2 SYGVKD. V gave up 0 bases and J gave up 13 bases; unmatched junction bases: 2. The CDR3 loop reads CAISESGGVYF. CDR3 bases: TGTGCCATCAGTGAGTCCGGGGGGGTATACTTC.

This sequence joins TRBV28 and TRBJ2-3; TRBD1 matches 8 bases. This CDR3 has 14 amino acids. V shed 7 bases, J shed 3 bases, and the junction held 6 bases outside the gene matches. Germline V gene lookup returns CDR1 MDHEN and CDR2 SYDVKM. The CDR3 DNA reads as TGTGCCAGCATCTTCGGACAGGGAACAGATACGCAGTATTTT. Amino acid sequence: CASIFGQGTDTQYF.

CDR3 region: CASSHSTGRGAEAFF. CDR3 DNA: TGTGCCAGCAGCCATTCGACAGGGAGAGGCGCTGAAGCTTTCTTT. The chain employs TRBV3-1 (or the pseudogene TRBV3-2) and TRBJ1-1; 7 nucleotides align to TRBD1. Germline trimming cut 3 bases from V and 6 bases from J; bases unmatched to any gene: 10. Looked up from germline, CDR1 is LGHDT and CDR2 is YNNKEL (reference sequence). The CDR3 is 15 amino acids.

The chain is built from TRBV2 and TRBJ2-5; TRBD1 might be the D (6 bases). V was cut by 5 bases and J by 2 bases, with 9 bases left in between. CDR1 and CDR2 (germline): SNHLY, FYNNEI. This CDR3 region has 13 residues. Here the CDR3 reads CASSRDRQETQYF. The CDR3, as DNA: TGTGCCAGCAGTAGAGACAGGCAAGAGACCCAGTACTTC.

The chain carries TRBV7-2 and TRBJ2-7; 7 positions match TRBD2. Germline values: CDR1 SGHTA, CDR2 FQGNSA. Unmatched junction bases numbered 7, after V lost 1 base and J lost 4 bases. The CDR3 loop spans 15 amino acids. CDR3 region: CASSLEGGGWYEQYF. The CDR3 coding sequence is TGTGCCAGCAGCTTAGAGGGCGGGGGATGGTACGAGCAGTACTTC. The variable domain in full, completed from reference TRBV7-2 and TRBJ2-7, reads GAGVSQSPSNKVTEKGKDVELRCDPISGHTALYWYRQSLGQGLEFLIYFQGNSAPDKSGLPSDRFSAERTGGSVSTLTIQRTQQEDSAVYLCASSLEGGGWYEQYFGPGTRLTVT.

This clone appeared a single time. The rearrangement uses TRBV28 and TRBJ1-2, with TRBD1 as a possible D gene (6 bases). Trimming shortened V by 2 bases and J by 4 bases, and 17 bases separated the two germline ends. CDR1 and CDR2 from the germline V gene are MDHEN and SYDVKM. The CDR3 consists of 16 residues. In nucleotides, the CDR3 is TGTGCCAGCAGTTTAAGTGGAGCAGGGGCTGCCTATGGCTACACCTTC. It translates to CASSLSGAGAAYGYTF.

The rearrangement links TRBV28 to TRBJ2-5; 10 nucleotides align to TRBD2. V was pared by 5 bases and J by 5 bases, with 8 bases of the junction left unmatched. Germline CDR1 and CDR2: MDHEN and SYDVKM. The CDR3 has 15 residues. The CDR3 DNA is TGTGCCAGCAGTCCTCGACTAGCGGGTAGGGAGACCCAGTACTTC. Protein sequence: CASSPRLAGRETQYF.